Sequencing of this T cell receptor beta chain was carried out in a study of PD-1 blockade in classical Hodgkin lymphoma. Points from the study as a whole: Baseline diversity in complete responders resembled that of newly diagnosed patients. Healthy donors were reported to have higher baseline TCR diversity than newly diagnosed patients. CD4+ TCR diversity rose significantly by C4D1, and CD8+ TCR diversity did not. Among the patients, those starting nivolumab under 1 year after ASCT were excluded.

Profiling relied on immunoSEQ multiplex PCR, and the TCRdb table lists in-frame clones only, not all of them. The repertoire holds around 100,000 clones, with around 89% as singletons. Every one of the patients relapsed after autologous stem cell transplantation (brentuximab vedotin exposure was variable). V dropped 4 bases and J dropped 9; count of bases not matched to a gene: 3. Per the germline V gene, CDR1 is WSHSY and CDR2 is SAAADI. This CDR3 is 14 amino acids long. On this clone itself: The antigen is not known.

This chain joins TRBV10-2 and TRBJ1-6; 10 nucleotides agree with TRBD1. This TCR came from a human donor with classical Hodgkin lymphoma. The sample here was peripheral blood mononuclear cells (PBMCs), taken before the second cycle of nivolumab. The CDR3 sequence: CASSGQGAVSPLHF. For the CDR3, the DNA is TGCGCCAGCAGTGGACAGGGGGCAGTTTCACCCCTCCACTTT.